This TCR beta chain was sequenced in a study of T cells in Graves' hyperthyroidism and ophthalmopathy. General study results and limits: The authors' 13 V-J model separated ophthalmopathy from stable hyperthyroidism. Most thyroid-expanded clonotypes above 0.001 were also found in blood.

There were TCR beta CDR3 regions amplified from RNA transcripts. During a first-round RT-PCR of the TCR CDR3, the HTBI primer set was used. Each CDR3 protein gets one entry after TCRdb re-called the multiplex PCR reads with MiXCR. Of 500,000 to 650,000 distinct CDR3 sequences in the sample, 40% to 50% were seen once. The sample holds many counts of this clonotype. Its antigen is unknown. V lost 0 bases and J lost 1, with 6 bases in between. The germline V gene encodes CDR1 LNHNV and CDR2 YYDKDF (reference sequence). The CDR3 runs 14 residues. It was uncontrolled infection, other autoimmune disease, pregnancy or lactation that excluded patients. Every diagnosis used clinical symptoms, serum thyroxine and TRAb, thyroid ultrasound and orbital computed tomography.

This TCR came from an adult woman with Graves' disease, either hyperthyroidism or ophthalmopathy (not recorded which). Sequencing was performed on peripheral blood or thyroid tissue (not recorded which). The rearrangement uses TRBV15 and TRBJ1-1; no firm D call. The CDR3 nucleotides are TGTGCCACCAGCAGAGATACGAAGAACACTGAAGCTTTCTTT. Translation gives CATSRDTKNTEAFF.